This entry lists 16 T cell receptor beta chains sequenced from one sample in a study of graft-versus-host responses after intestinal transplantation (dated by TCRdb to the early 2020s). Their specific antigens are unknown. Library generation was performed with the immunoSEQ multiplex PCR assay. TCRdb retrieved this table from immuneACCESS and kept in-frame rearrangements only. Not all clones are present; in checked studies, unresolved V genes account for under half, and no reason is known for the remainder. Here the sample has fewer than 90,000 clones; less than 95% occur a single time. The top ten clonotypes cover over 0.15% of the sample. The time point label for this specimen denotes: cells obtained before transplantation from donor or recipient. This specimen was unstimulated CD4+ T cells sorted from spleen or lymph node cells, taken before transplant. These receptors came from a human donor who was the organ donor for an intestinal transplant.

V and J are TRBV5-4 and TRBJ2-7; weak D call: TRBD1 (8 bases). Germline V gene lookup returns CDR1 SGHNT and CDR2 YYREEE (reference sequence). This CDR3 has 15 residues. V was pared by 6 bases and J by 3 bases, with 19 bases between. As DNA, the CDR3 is TGTGCCAGCACCCCGGGGGGACAGGTGGACTACGAGCAGTACTTC. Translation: CASTPGGQVDYEQYF.

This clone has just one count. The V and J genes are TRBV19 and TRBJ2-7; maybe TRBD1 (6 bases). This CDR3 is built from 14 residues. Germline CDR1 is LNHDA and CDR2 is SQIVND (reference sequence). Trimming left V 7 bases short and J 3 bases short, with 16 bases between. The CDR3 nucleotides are TGTGCCAGTAAAAAAGCGACAGGCTACTACGAGCAGTACTTC. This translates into CASKKATGYYEQYF.

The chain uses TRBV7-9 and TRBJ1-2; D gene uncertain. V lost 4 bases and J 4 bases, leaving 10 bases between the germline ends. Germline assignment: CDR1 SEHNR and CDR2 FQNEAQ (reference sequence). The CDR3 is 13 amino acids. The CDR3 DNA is TGTGCCAGCAGCTGGACGGGGAGCTATGGCTACACCTTC. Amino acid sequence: CASSWTGSYGYTF.

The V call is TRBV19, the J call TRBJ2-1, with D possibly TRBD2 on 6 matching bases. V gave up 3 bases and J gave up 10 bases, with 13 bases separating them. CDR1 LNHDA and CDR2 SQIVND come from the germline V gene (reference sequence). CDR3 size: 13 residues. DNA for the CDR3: TGTGCCAGTAGTATCCAAGAGAGCGGGGAGCAGTTCTTC. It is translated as CASSIQESGEQFF.

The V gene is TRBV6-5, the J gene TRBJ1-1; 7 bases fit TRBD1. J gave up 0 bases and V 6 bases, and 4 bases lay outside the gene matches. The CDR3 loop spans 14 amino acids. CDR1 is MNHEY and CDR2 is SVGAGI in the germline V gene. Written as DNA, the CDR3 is TGTGCCAGCAGCCCCAGGGGGGTGAACACTGAAGCTTTCTTT. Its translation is CASSPRGVNTEAFF.

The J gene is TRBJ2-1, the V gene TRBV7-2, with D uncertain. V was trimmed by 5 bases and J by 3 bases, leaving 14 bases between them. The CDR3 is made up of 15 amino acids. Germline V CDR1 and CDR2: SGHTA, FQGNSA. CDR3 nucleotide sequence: TGTGCCAGCAGCCCGTTTGGGCCGAACTACAATGAGCAGTTCTTC. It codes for CASSPFGPNYNEQFF. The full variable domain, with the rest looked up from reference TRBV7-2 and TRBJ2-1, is GAGVSQSPSNKVTEKGKDVELRCDPISGHTALYWYRQSLGQGLEFLIYFQGNSAPDKSGLPSDRFSAERTGGSVSTLTIQRTQQEDSAVYLCASSPFGPNYNEQFFGPGTRLTVL.

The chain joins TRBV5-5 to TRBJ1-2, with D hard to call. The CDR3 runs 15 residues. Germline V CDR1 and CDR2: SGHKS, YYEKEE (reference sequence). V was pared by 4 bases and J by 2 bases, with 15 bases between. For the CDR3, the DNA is TGTGCCAGCAGCCCGTATTATGACGGGAACTATGGCTACACCTTC. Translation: CASSPYYDGNYGYTF.

CDR3 bases: TGTGCCAGCAGTTACAGGGGGTATAATTCACCCCTCCACTTT. Residues: CASSYRGYNSPLHF. The rearrangement joins TRBV27 to TRBJ1-6; TRBD1 aligns across 8 bases. J lost 4 bases, V lost 4 bases, and 0 bases had no gene match. The CDR3 extends over 14 amino acids. Germline CDR1 reads MNHEY; CDR2 reads SMNVEV (reference sequence).

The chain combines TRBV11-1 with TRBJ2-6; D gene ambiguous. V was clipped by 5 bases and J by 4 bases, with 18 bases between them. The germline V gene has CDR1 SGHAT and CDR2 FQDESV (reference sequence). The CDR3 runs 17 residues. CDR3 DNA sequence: TGTGCCAGCAGCCTGGTGGGTACCTTGGGGGGGGCCAACGTCCTGACTTTC. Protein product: CASSLVGTLGGANVLTF.

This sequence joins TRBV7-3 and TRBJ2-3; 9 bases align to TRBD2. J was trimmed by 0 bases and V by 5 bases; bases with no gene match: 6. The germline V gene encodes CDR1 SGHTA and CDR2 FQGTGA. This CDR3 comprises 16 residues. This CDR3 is CASSPGTSRSTDTQYF. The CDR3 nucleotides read TGTGCCAGCAGCCCGGGGACTAGCAGAAGCACAGATACGCAGTATTTT.

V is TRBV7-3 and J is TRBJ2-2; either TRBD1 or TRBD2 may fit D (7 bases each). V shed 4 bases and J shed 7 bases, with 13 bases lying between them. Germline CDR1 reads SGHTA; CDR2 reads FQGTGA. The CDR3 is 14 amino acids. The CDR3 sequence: CASSSTGRGGELFF. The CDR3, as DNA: TGTGCCAGCAGCTCGACAGGGAGGGGCGGGGAGCTGTTTTTT.

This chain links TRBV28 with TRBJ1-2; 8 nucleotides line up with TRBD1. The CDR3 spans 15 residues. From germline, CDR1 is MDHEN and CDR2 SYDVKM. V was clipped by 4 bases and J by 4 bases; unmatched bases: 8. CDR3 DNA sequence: TGTGCCAGCAGTTCTCCCCAGGGGGCAATCTATGGCTACACCTTC. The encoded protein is CASSSPQGAIYGYTF.

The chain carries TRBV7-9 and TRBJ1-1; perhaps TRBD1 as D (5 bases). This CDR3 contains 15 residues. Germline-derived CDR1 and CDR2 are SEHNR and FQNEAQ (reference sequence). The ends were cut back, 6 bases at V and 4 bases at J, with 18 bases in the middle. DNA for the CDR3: TGTGCCAGCAGTCCTACACCCAGGGAGACCACTGAAGCTTTCTTT. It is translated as CASSPTPRETTEAFF.

The CDR3 bases are TGTGCCAGCTCACCCAGGCAGGGGGCGGCTAATTCACCCCTCCACTTT. Translation gives CASSPRQGAANSPLHF. The rearrangement uses TRBV18 and TRBJ1-6; 8 bases match TRBD1. The junction had 7 bases not matched to a gene; V was cut back by 3 bases and J by 6 bases. The CDR3 length is 16 residues. Germline V CDR1 and CDR2: KGHSH, LQKENI.

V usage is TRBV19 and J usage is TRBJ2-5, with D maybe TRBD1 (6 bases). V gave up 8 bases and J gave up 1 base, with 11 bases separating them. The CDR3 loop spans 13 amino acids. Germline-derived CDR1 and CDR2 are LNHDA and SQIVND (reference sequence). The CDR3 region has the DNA TGTGCCAGTTCGCAGGGGACCCAAGAGACCCAGTACTTC. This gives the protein CASSQGTQETQYF.

Here the CDR3 reads CASGRLSGGQETQYF. In DNA, the CDR3 is TGCGCCAGCGGCCGCCTCAGCGGGGGCCAAGAGACCCAGTACTTC. V gene TRBV5-1 combines with J gene TRBJ2-5, with TRBD2 matching 8 bases. The V gene end was trimmed by 7 bases and the J gene end by 1 base; junction bases not matched to a gene: 9. CDR1 is SGHRS and CDR2 is YFSETQ in the germline V gene. CDR3 length: 15 residues.